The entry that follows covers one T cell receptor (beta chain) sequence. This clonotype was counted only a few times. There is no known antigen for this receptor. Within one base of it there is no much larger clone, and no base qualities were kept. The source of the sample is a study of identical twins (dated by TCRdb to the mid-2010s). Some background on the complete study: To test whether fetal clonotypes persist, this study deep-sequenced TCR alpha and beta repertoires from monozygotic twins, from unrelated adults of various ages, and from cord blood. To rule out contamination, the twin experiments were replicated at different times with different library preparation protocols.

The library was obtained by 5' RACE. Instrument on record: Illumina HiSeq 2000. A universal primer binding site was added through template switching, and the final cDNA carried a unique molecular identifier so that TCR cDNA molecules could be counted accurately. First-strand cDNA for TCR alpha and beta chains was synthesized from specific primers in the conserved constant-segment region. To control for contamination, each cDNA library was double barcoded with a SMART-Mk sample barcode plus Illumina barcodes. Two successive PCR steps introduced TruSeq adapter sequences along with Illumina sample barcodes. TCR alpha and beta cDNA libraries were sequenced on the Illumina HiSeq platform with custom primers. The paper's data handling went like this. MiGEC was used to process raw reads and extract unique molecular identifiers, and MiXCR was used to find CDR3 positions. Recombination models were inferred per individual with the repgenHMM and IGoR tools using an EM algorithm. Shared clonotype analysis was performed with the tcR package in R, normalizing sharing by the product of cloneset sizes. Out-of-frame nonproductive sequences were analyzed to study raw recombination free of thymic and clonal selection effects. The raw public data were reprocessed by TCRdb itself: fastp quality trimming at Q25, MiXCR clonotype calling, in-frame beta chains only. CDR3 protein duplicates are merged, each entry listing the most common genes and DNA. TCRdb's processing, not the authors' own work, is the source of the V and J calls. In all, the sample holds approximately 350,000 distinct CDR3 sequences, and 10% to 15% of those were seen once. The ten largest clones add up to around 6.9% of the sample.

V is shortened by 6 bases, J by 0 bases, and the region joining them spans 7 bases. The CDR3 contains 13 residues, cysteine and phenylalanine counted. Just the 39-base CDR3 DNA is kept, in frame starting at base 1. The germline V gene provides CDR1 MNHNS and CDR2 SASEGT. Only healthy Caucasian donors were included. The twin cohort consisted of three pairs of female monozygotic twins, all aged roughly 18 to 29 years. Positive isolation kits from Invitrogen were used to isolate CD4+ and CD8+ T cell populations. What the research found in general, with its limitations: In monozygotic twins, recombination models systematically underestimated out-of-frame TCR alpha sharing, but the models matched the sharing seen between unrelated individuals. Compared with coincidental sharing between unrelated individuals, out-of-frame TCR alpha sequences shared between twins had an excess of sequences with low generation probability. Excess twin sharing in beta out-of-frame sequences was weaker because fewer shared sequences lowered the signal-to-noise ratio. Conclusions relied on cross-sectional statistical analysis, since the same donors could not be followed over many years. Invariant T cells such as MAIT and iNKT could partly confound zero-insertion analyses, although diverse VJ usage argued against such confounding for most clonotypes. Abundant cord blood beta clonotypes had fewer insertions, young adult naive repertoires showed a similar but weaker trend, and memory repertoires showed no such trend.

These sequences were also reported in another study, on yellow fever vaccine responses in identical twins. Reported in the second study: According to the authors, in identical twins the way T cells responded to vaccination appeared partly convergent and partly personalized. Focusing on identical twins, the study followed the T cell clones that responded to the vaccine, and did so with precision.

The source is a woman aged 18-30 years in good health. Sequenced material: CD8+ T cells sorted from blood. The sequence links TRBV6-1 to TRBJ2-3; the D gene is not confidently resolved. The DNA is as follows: TGTGCCAGCAGCCAGGACAGCACAGATACGCAGTATTTT. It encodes CASSQDSTDTQYF.